This record covers a single T cell receptor (beta chain). Its specificity is unknown. The TCR beta CDR3 regions underwent amplification using RNA transcripts as the source. The HTBI primer set served for first-round RT-PCR of the TCR CDR3. Using its own MiXCR run on the multiplex PCR reads, TCRdb lists one record per CDR3 protein. The data hold roughly 500,000 distinct CDR3 sequences, with 40% to 50% observed a single time. This sample is part of a study of T cells in Graves' hyperthyroidism and ophthalmopathy. Study-wide findings and caveats: Blood samples included most of the expanded thyroid clonotypes exceeding 0.001. Ophthalmopathy and stable hyperthyroidism were told apart by a 13 V-J model.

Germline V lookup: CDR1 SNHLY, CDR2 FYNNEI. The germline V and J ends were trimmed by 7 bases and 8 bases, with 11 bases remaining between them. CDR3 size: 11 residues. This chain connects TRBV2 to TRBJ1-1; D is uncertain. Sequencing was performed on peripheral blood or thyroid tissue (not recorded which). The receptor was derived from an adult woman with Graves' disease, either hyperthyroidism or ophthalmopathy (not recorded which). CDR3 sequence reads: CASTRRWEAFF. Written as DNA, the CDR3 is TGTGCCAGCACGCGGAGGTGGGAAGCTTTCTTT.